What follows are 14 T cell receptor beta chains derived from one specimen sequenced in a study of T cell responses to AZD1222 COVID-19 vaccine. Profiling relied on immunoSEQ multiplex PCR, and the TCRdb table lists in-frame clones only, not all of them. Of 95,000 to 150,000 clones detected, about nine tenths appear once; the ten largest clones hold about 14%. Sequenced material: peripheral blood, taken on day 0 of AZD1222 vaccination. These receptors all stem from an adult in good health.

This chain joins TRBV4-3 and TRBJ1-1; D is undetermined. CDR1 and CDR2 from the germline V gene are LGHNA and YSLEER. This CDR3 spans 17 amino acids. Trimming removed 0 bases at V and 0 bases at J, with 14 bases between. This CDR3 is CASSQDYQLTLNTEAFF. The CDR3 DNA reads TGCGCCAGCAGCCAAGATTACCAGTTAACTCTGAACACTGAAGCTTTCTTT.

V and J are TRBV5-1 and TRBJ1-3; D unresolved. The germline V gene has CDR1 SGHRS and CDR2 YFSETQ. Between the trimmed V and J ends, which lost 1 base and 4 bases, there was a span of 18 bases. This CDR3 spans 17 amino acids. CDR3 coding DNA: TGCGCCAGCAGCTTGTATACTTGGCCCCTGGCGGGAAACACCATATATTTT. Its translation is CASSLYTWPLAGNTIYF.

The V call is TRBV20-1, the J call TRBJ1-1; D perhaps matches TRBD1 (5 bases). CDR1 and CDR2 from the germline V gene are DFQATT and SNEGSKA (reference sequence). CDR3 length equals 15 residues. Trimming removed 3 bases at V and 11 bases at J, with 25 bases between. The CDR3 protein is CSASDGAQFPWRAFF. CDR3 coding DNA: TGCAGTGCTAGTGACGGGGCTCAGTTCCCCTGGAGGGCTTTCTTT.

The chain joins TRBV27 to TRBJ2-3, with D tentatively TRBD2 (5 bases). The germline V and J ends were trimmed by 3 bases and 5 bases, with 18 bases remaining between them. CDR3 length: 16 residues. Germline CDR1 MNHEY, CDR2 SMNVEV (reference sequence). The CDR3 reads CASSFVWVGVGDTQYF. CDR3 bases: TGTGCCAGCAGTTTTGTTTGGGTGGGAGTGGGAGATACGCAGTATTTT.

This chain links TRBV6-1 with TRBJ2-7, with 9 bases matching TRBD2. The trim removed 2 bases at V and 4 bases at J, leaving 6 bases unmatched. Germline V CDR1 and CDR2: MNHNS, SASEGT. The CDR3 loop spans 15 amino acids. CDR3 sequence: CASSERVAGAYEQYF. As DNA, the CDR3 is TGTGCCAGCAGTGAAAGGGTAGCGGGAGCTTACGAGCAGTACTTC.

The V gene is TRBV19, the J gene TRBJ1-6; TRBD1 might be the D (6 bases). Trimming left V 2 bases short and J 9 bases short, with 32 bases between. Germline assignment: CDR1 LNHDA and CDR2 SQIVND (reference sequence). The CDR3 is 21 residues long. The DNA of the CDR3 is TGTGCCAGTAGTATAAGGACGAATTGGGGGGGGCTCGAACCCCGGAGTTCACCCCTCCACTTT. Residues: CASSIRTNWGGLEPRSSPLHF.

V usage is TRBV27 and J usage is TRBJ2-7; D may be TRBD2 (6 bases). This CDR3 is built from 15 residues. Per the germline V gene, CDR1 is MNHEY and CDR2 is SMNVEV (reference sequence). V dropped 5 bases and J dropped 0 bases, with 14 bases sitting between them. This chain's CDR3 is CASSQAGYHSYEQYF. In nucleotides, the CDR3 is TGTGCCAGCAGTCAGGCGGGATATCACTCCTACGAGCAGTACTTC.

The chain uses TRBV6-5 and TRBJ1-5, with TRBD1 matching 7 bases. The length of the CDR3 is 12 residues. J was trimmed by 6 bases and V by 5 bases; bases with no gene match: 1. Germline loops: CDR1 MNHEY, CDR2 SVGAGI. This CDR3 is CASSQGGQPQHF. As DNA, the CDR3 is TGTGCCAGCAGTCAGGGGGGTCAGCCCCAGCATTTT.

V usage is TRBV9 and J usage is TRBJ2-1, with 11 bases identical to TRBD1. Germline V gives CDR1 SGDLS, CDR2 YYNGEE. Unmatched junction bases numbered 10, after V lost 4 bases and J lost 10 bases. This CDR3 spans 15 amino acids. The CDR3: CASSINGDRGNEQFF. The CDR3 coding sequence is TGTGCCAGCAGCATCAACGGGGACAGGGGGAACGAGCAGTTCTTC.

The chain couples TRBV28 to TRBJ2-7, with TRBD1 as a possible D gene (7 bases). Deletions cut 8 bases from V and 4 bases from J, with 12 bases between. Germline CDR1 and CDR2: MDHEN and SYDVKM. The CDR3 has 12 amino acids. The CDR3 loop reads CASAQGGYEQYF. In nucleotides, the CDR3 is TGTGCCAGCGCGCAGGGGGGTTACGAGCAGTACTTC.

V gene TRBV27 combines with J gene TRBJ2-3; D not certain. Germline V CDR1 and CDR2: MNHEY, SMNVEV (reference sequence). CDR3 length: 16 residues. V was pared by 3 bases and J by 2 bases, with 15 bases between. The CDR3, as DNA: TGTGCCAGCAGTTTCCTCCCGGGCCTCCACACAGATACGCAGTATTTT. Translated, it gives CASSFLPGLHTDTQYF.

This chain uses TRBV6-4 with TRBJ2-3; no clear D. In germline, CDR1 is MRHNA, CDR2 SNTAGT. Trimming shortened V by 0 bases and J by 4 bases, and 8 bases separated the two germline ends. The CDR3 extends over 14 amino acids. The CDR3, as DNA: TGTGCCAGCAGTGACTCGAAATCCTCAGATACGCAGTATTTT. It specifies CASSDSKSSDTQYF.

This chain links TRBV18 with TRBJ1-2; D is unclear. The length of the CDR3 is 15 residues. Trimming pared 0 bases from V and 2 bases from J, leaving 10 bases between. The germline CDR1 and CDR2 sequences are KGHSH and LQKENI. The CDR3 loop is CASSPPRWGNYGYTF. The CDR3 bases are TGTGCCAGCTCACCACCGAGATGGGGAAACTATGGCTACACCTTC.

V and J are TRBV7-9 and TRBJ1-6, with 9 bases lining up with TRBD1. The CDR3 consists of 14 residues. V lost 2 bases to trimming and J lost 12 bases; unmatched junction nucleotides: 5. CDR1 is SEHNR and CDR2 is FQNEAQ in the germline V gene (reference sequence). Written as DNA, the CDR3 is TGTGCCAGCAGCTTATCGGGACAGGGAATACCCCTCCACTTT. Protein product: CASSLSGQGIPLHF.